This T cell receptor (beta chain) was sequenced during a study of T cell clonality in common variable immunodeficiency (dated by TCRdb to the mid-2010s). CVID samples and control samples contributed equivalent amounts of genomic DNA as sequencing input. For every sample, a 60 bp segment covering the rearranged TCRbeta CDR3 region was amplified and then sequenced. The immunoSEQ assay, a bias-corrected multiplex PCR combined with high-throughput sequencing, was used to amplify TCRbeta. Under the source paper's analysis protocol: Each unique nucleotide sequence was treated as a clone and annotated with V, D and J genes, copy number and frequency. Sequences were labeled productive if in frame, and non-productive if out of frame or containing stop codons. As previously described, clonality was calculated on the basis of Shannon's entropy. The predicted amino acid sequences of productive clones were used to derive the mean CDR3 Kyte-Doolittle hydropathy. The R hclust function was used to hierarchically cluster scaled V gene usage with Manhattan distance and complete linkage. To assess clone sharing by CDR3 amino acid sequence, 12 repertoires per group were resampled over 100 rounds. The repertoires were searched for approximately 70 published EBV-specific TCRbeta sequences and 200 to 300 published CMV-specific TCRbeta sequences. A couple of CVID samples yielding fewer than 10,000 sequences were excluded from analysis, leaving 42 CVID repertoires. TCRdb holds this immuneACCESS table with in-frame rearrangements only. Some clones are missing; in checked studies, unresolved V genes explain under half, and the rest has no known cause. D and trimming come from the DNA, and the V and J calls and clone size come from that table. In this sample the table shows about 43,000 clones, and no singletons are among them. The top ten clones comprise about 2.2% of the sample.

At least ten counts were recorded for this clone. There is no known antigen for this receptor. The CDR3 end is not reached by the read, which stops 3 residues before it; the germline J gene fills it in. The V end gives up 4 bases and the J end 5 bases, leaving 10 bases in the junction not matched to a gene. The CDR3, from cysteine to phenylalanine, totals 17 residues. Sequencing covers 42 bases of the CDR3, shown here with the frame starting at base 1. Both CVID patients and healthy controls were predominantly of Caucasian heritage. Heparinized peripheral whole blood samples of about 4.5 to 8.5 ml were obtained from each donor. TCRbeta CDR3 repertoires were sequenced from genomic DNA of adults with common variable immune deficiency (CVID) and healthy adult controls. The control group comprised some 22 healthy adult volunteers, roughly 12 female and approximately 10 male, aged roughly 20 to 75 years with a mean age of around 32. Diluted blood was subjected to density centrifugation over Hypaque 1077 or Ficoll-Paque for isolation of peripheral blood mononuclear cells. Genomic DNA was obtained from unsorted mononuclear cells through either Qiagen column purification or a centrifugation-based method.

Results the study describes overall, beyond this receptor: Compared with healthy controls, CVID subjects showed increased TCRbeta clonality (t-test p = 0.018), a feature most characteristic of about a third of subjects. Differences among patients in the CVID cohort limited the correlations between repertoire features and clinical complications. Despite equal DNA input, controls averaged approximately 77,000 unique sequences per sample versus about 32,000 in CVID samples. Fewer TCRbeta clones were shared among CVID subjects than among healthy controls (p < 0.0001). Fewer deletions and N-nucleotide insertions were reportedly observed in CVID TCRbeta sequences, and highly modified clones with 13 or more V deletions were reportedly absent from CVID TCRbeta sequences. It was noted by the authors that sequencing of the repertoires of T cell subpopulations would be needed to clarify the cause of the increased clonality in CVID.

The chain links TRBV12-3 or TRBV12-4 with TRBJ2-3; 12 central nucleotides agree with TRBD2. Input material: peripheral blood mononuclear cells. This receptor was obtained from a person between 18 and 75 years old in good health. The covered CDR3 bases are TGTGCCAGCAGTTCTCCCCCTAGCGGGAGGGCCAAAGATACG. This encodes CASSSPPSGRAKDT. Given in full, the CDR3 is CASSSPPSGRAKDTQYF.